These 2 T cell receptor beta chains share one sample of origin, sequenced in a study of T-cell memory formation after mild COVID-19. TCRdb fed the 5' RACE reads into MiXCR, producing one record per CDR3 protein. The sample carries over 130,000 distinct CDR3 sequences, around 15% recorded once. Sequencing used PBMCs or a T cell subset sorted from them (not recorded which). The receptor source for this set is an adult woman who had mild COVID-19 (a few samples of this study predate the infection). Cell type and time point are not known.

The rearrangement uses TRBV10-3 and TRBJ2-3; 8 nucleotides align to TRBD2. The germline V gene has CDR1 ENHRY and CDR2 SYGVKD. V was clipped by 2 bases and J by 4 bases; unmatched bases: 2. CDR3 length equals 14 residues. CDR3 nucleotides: TGTGCCATCAGTGAGCCGGGGGGGGCAGATACGCAGTATTTT. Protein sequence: CAISEPGGADTQYF.

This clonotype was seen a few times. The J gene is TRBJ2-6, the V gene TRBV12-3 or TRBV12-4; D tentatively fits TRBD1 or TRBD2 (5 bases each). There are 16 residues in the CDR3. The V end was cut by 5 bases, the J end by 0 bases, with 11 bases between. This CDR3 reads CASSTDTSSGANVLTF. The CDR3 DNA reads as TGTGCCAGCAGTACGGACACTAGCTCTGGGGCCAACGTCCTGACTTTC.